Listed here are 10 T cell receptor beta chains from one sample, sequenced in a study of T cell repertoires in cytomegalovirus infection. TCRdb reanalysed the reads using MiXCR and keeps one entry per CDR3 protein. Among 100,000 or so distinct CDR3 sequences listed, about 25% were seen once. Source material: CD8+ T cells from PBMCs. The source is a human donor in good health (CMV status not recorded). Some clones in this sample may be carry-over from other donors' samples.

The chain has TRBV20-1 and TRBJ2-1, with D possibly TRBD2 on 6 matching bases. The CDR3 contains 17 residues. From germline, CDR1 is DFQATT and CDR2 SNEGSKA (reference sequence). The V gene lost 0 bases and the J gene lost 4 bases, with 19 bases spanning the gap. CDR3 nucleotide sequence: TGCAGTGCTAGAGATGAGGTTCGGCTAGCGCATTACAATGAGCAGTTCTTC. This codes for CSARDEVRLAHYNEQFF.

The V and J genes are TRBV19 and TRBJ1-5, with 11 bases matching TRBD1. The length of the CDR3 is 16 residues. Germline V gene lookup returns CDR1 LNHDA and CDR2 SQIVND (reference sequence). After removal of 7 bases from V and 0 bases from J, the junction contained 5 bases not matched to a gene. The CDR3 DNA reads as TGTGCCAGTACCCCGGACAGGGGGCTTAGCAATCAGCCCCAGCATTTT. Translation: CASTPDRGLSNQPQHF.

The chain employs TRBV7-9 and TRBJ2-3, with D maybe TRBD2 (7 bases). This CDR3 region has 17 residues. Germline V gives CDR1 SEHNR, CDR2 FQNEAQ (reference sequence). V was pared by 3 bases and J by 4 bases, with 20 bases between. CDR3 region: CASSFRRGAGAPDTQYF. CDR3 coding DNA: TGTGCCAGCAGCTTTAGGAGGGGGGCGGGAGCCCCAGATACGCAGTATTTT.

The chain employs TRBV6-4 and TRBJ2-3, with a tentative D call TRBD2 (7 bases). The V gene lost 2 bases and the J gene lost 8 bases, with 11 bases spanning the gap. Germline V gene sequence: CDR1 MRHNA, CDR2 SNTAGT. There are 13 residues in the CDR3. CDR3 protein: CASSDRRGGTQYF. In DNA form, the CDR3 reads TGTGCCAGCAGTGACAGAAGGGGGGGTACGCAGTATTTT.

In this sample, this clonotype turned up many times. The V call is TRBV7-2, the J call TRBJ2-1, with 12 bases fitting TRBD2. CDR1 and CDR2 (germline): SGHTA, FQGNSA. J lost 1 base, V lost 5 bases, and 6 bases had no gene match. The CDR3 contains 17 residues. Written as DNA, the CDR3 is TGTGCCAGCAGCATTAGACTAGCGGGAGTGTCCTACAATGAGCAGTTCTTC. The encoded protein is CASSIRLAGVSYNEQFF. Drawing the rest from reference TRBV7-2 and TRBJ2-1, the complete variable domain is GAGVSQSPSNKVTEKGKDVELRCDPISGHTALYWYRQSLGQGLEFLIYFQGNSAPDKSGLPSDRFSAERTGGSVSTLTIQRTQQEDSAVYLCASSIRLAGVSYNEQFFGPGTRLTVL.

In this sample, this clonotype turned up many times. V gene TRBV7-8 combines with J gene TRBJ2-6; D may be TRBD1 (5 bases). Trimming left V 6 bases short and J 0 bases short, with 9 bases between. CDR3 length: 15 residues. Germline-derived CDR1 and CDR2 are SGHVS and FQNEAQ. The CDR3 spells CASSPGISGANVLTF. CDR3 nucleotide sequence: TGTGCCAGCAGTCCAGGGATCTCTGGGGCCAACGTCCTGACTTTC.

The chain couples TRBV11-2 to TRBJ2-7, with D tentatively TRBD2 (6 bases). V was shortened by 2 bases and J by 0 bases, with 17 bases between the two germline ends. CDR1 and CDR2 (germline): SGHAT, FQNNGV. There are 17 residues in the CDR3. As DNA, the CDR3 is TGTGCCAGCAGCTTAAGTAGCATGGCGACTAGCTCCTACGAGCAGTACTTC. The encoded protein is CASSLSSMATSSYEQYF.

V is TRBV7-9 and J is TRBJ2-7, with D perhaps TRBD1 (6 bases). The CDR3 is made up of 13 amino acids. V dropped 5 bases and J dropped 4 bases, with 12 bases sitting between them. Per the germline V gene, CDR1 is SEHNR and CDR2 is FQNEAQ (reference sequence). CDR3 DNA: TGTGCCAGCAGCCGGGACACCGATTACGAGCAGTACTTC. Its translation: CASSRDTDYEQYF.

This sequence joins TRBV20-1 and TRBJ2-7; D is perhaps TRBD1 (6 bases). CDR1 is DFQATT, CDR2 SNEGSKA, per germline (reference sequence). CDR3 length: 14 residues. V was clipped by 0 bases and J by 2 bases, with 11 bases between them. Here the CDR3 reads CSARDRTVAYEQYF. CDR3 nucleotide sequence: TGCAGTGCTAGAGATAGGACAGTTGCCTACGAGCAGTACTTC.

The CDR3 loop reads CASKGGWEAFF. CDR3 sequence (DNA): TGCGCCAGCAAAGGGGGCTGGGAAGCTTTCTTT. J is TRBJ1-1 and V is TRBV5-1, with 7 bases identical to TRBD1. The V gene end was trimmed by 6 bases and the J gene end by 8 bases; junction bases not matched to a gene: 4. This CDR3 has 11 residues. Germline values: CDR1 SGHRS, CDR2 YFSETQ.